Following are 20 T cell receptor beta chains from one sample sequenced in a study of cytomegalovirus exposure and HLA in healthy donors. PCR amplification relied on 60 Vbeta primers (plus 13 Jbeta primers). Clones were read by immunoSEQ multiplex PCR, and TCRdb kept only the in-frame ones, dropping some. This table holds around 100,000 clones, roughly 9.1% found once. Input material: PBMCs. Receptors were obtained from a man aged 35 to 55 in good health and CMV-seropositive.

The chain is built from TRBV11-3 and TRBJ2-7; weak D call: TRBD1 (6 bases). This CDR3 has 16 residues. Germline assignment: CDR1 SGHNT and CDR2 YENEEA. The V gene lost 5 bases and the J gene lost 2 bases, with 19 bases spanning the gap. The CDR3: CASSSISFGQTYEQYF. The CDR3 DNA follows: TGTGCCAGCAGCAGCATTTCCTTTGGACAGACCTACGAGCAGTACTTC. Supplemented by reference TRBV11-3 and TRBJ2-7, the full variable domain reads EAGVVQSPRYKIIEKKQPVAFWCNPISGHNTLYWYLQNLGQGPELLIRYENEEAVDDSQLPKDRFSAERLKGVDSTLKIQPAELGDSAVYLCASSSISFGQTYEQYFGPGTRLTVT.

This clone has more than one count but fewer than ten. The V gene is TRBV6-6, the J gene TRBJ1-2, with a tentative D call TRBD1 (6 bases). From germline, CDR1 is MNHNY and CDR2 SVGAGI (reference sequence). This CDR3 is 15 amino acids long. V was clipped by 7 bases and J by 4 bases, with 19 bases between them. The CDR3 region has the DNA TGTGCCAGCACTAAACTTCCGGGGACAACCTATGGCTACACCTTC. Translation gives CASTKLPGTTYGYTF.

This clone was recorded a few times. The chain recombines TRBV7-9 with TRBJ2-1; 7 bases match TRBD1. The trim removed 0 bases at V and 4 bases at J, leaving 6 bases unmatched. The CDR3 sequence is 16 residues long. Per the germline V gene, CDR1 is SEHNR and CDR2 is FQNEAQ (reference sequence). The CDR3 protein is CASSLAKGQPYNEQFF. For the CDR3, the DNA is TGTGCCAGCAGCTTAGCGAAGGGACAGCCGTACAATGAGCAGTTCTTC.

A few counts support this clone. The chain uses TRBV7-9 and TRBJ2-5; TRBD2 matches 10 bases. CDR3 length equals 18 residues. J lost 2 bases, V lost 1 base, and 10 bases had no gene match. Germline V gene sequence: CDR1 SEHNR, CDR2 FQNEAQ (reference sequence). Written as DNA, the CDR3 is TGTGCCAGCAGCTTAGTTCGATTAGCGGGAGGATTTCAAGAGACCCAGTACTTC. Protein sequence: CASSLVRLAGGFQETQYF.

This clone was observed a few times. The chain combines TRBV6-5 with TRBJ2-5; TRBD2 aligns across 7 bases. The V gene end was trimmed by 7 bases and the J gene end by 7 bases; junction bases not matched to a gene: 15. Germline V gives CDR1 MNHEY, CDR2 SVGAGI. The CDR3 consists of 15 residues. CDR3 DNA: TGTGCCAGCATCAACAGGAGGGAGGGCCCGGGGACCCAGTACTTC. Residues: CASINRREGPGTQYF.

The chain uses TRBV9 and TRBJ1-2; TRBD1 aligns across 8 bases. CDR1 and CDR2 (germline): SGDLS, YYNGEE. J gave up 0 bases and V 3 bases, and 1 base lay outside the gene matches. The CDR3 covers 14 residues. CDR3 in amino acids: CASSEQGANYGYTF. The CDR3 DNA reads TGTGCCAGCAGCGAACAGGGGGCTAACTATGGCTACACCTTC.

The chain has TRBV5-1 and TRBJ2-3; D is undetermined. The germline V and J ends were trimmed by 0 bases and 6 bases, with 11 bases remaining between them. In germline, CDR1 is SGHRS, CDR2 YFSETQ. This CDR3 has 14 residues. This CDR3 reads CASSLGSSFDTQYF. The CDR3 DNA reads TGCGCCAGCAGCTTGGGTTCGTCCTTCGATACGCAGTATTTT.

The rearrangement joins TRBV21-1 to TRBJ2-1; TRBD1 reflects the table's D call only, with no check against the DNA. TRBV21-1 is listed as a pseudogene. The CDR3 length is 15 residues. The CDR3 loop is CASSVSGTGPNEQFF. For the CDR3, the DNA is TGTGCCAGCAGCGTATCCGGGACAGGACCCAATGAGCAGTTCTTC.

This chain connects TRBV9 to TRBJ2-7, with 9 bases that match TRBD2. With 3 bases clipped from V and 7 bases from J, the junction kept 8 bases outside the gene matches. Germline CDR1 SGDLS, CDR2 YYNGEE. The CDR3 is 14 amino acids. DNA for the CDR3: TGTGCCAGCAGCGGTTTAGCGGGAGTGGGGGAGCAGTACTTC. Translating it yields CASSGLAGVGEQYF.

This rearrangement joins TRBV7-2 to TRBJ2-1; 10 positions match TRBD2. The germline V gene has CDR1 SGHTA and CDR2 FQGNSA. Trimming cost V 1 base and J 6 bases; bases outside gene matches: 9. CDR3 size: 17 residues. Here the CDR3 reads CASSLDASGRLFNEQFF. The CDR3 DNA follows: TGTGCCAGCAGCTTAGATGCTAGCGGGAGACTGTTCAATGAGCAGTTCTTC.

In DNA form, the CDR3 reads TGTGCCAGCAGCTTCAGGGGCGAAGATACGCAGTATTTT. Its protein product is CASSFRGEDTQYF. This sequence joins TRBV5-6 and TRBJ2-3; perhaps TRBD1 as D (6 bases). Per the germline V gene, CDR1 is SGHDT and CDR2 is YYEEEE. The CDR3 is 13 residues long. The V gene lost 2 bases and the J gene lost 5 bases, with 9 bases spanning the gap.

V usage is TRBV7-9 and J usage is TRBJ1-1; D is uncertain. Trimming stripped 5 bases from V and 7 bases from J, with 14 bases between. The V gene's germline CDR1 is SEHNR and CDR2 FQNEAQ (reference sequence). The CDR3 spans 13 residues. The CDR3 region has the DNA TGTGCCAGCAGCCTCAGGTTGATGCGTGAAGCTTTCTTT. Translating it yields CASSLRLMREAFF.

This clone was detected only a few times. The chain recombines TRBV29-1 with TRBJ2-5; D may be TRBD2 (6 bases). The germline gives CDR1 SQVTM, CDR2 ANQGSEA. The CDR3 contains 13 residues. Deletions cut 2 bases from V and 5 bases from J, with 12 bases between. CDR3 nucleotide sequence: TGCAGCGTTGAATTCGGGAGACGGGAGACCCAGTACTTC. Translated, it gives CSVEFGRRETQYF.

This rearrangement joins TRBV5-1 to TRBJ1-2; no firm D call. Germline values: CDR1 SGHRS, CDR2 YFSETQ. The germline V and J ends were trimmed by 1 base and 0 bases, with 7 bases remaining between them. CDR3 length: 14 residues. The CDR3 coding sequence is TGCGCCAGCAGCTTGAGAACAGCTAACTATGGCTACACCTTC. Translation: CASSLRTANYGYTF.

This chain connects TRBV7-9 to TRBJ2-5; D may be TRBD1 (5 bases). The CDR3 contains 14 residues. Trimming removed 7 bases at V and 7 bases at J, with 19 bases between. CDR1 and CDR2 from the germline V gene are SEHNR and FQNEAQ (reference sequence). CDR3 DNA sequence: TGTGCCAGCACCGACTTGGGGCCCCGCGGGACCCAGTACTTC. Residues: CASTDLGPRGTQYF.

The V gene is TRBV5-1, the J gene TRBJ2-7; 11 nucleotides agree with TRBD1. With V trimmed by 0 bases and J by 5 bases, 1 base remained unmatched. This CDR3 is built from 14 residues. From germline, CDR1 is SGHRS and CDR2 YFSETQ. This chain's CDR3 is CASSLVDRGHEQYF. The CDR3 nucleotides are TGCGCCAGCAGCTTGGTGGACAGGGGGCACGAGCAGTACTTC. Supplemented by reference TRBV5-1 and TRBJ2-7, the full variable domain reads KAGVTQTPRYLIKTRGQQVTLSCSPISGHRSVSWYQQTPGQGLQFLFEYFSETQRNKGNFPGRFSGRQFSNSRSEMNVSTLELGDSALYLCASSLVDRGHEQYFGPGTRLTVT.

The chain has TRBV19 and TRBJ2-7; TRBD1 matches at 7 bases. The germline V gene has CDR1 LNHDA and CDR2 SQIVND (reference sequence). This CDR3 comprises 12 residues. V shed 5 bases and J 4 bases; nucleotides not matched to a gene: 2. CDR3 sequence (DNA): TGTGCCAGTAGTGAGACAGGGTACGAGCAGTACTTC. It codes for CASSETGYEQYF.

V and J are TRBV28 and TRBJ1-1; D call uncertain. The germline V gene has CDR1 MDHEN and CDR2 SYDVKM. The CDR3 totals 14 residues. Between the trimmed V and J ends, which lost 1 base and 6 bases, there was a span of 12 bases. The CDR3 here is CASSLYQTGSEAFF. The CDR3 nucleotides are TGTGCCAGCAGTTTATACCAAACGGGGTCTGAAGCTTTCTTT.

Here the CDR3 reads CASSFGGSYNEQFF. The CDR3 DNA sequence: TGTGCCAGCAGCTTCGGGGGTTCCTACAATGAGCAGTTCTTC. The chain has TRBV5-8 and TRBJ2-1, with D possibly TRBD2 on 6 matching bases. The CDR3 is made up of 14 amino acids. V was cut by 2 bases and J by 1 base, with 7 bases left in between. CDR1 is SGHTS and CDR2 is YDEGEE in the germline V gene.

This clone was observed a handful of times. The V and J genes are TRBV11-3 and TRBJ2-7; TRBD1 matches at 10 bases. The V segment lost 3 bases and the J segment 6 bases; nucleotides outside the gene matches: 2. The CDR3 length is 13 residues. Per germline, CDR1 SGHNT and CDR2 YENEEA. This CDR3 is CASSFGTGAEQYF. The CDR3 nucleotides read TGTGCCAGCAGCTTTGGGACAGGGGCCGAGCAGTACTTC.